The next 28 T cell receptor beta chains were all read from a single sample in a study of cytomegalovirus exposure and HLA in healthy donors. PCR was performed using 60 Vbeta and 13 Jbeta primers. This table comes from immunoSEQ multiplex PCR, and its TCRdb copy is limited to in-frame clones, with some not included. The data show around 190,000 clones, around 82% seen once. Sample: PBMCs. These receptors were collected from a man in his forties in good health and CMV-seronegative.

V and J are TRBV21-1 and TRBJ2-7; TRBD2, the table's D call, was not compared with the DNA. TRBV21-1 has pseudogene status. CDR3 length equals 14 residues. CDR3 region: CASSPGGGAYEQYF. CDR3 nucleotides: TGTGCCAGCAGCCCCGGCGGGGGGGCCTACGAGCAGTACTTC.

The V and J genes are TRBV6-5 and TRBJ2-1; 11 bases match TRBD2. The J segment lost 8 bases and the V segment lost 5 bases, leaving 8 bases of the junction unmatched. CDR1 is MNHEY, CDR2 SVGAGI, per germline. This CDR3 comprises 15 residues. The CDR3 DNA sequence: TGTGCCAGCAGTAAGAGGACTAGCGGGTGGGATGAGCAGTTCTTC. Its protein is CASSKRTSGWDEQFF.

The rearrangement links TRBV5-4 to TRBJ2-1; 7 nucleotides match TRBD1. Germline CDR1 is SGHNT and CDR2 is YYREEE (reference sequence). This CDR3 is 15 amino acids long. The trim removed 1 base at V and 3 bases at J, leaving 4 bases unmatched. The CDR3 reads CASSLSTGNYNEQFF. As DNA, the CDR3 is TGTGCCAGCAGCTTGTCGACAGGGAACTACAATGAGCAGTTCTTC.

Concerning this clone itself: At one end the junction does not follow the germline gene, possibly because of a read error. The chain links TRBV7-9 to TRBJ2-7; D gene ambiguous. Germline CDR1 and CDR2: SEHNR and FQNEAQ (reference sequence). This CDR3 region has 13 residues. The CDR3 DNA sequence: TGTTCCAGCAGCCTGAGAATCTCCTACGAGCAGTACTTC. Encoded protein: CSSSLRISYEQYF.

The CDR3 DNA reads TGCGCCAGCGGTGACGGACAGGGCGGTGGCTACACCTTC. This translates into CASGDGQGGGYTF. The V gene is TRBV5-1, the J gene TRBJ1-2, with TRBD1 matching over 8 bases. The J segment lost 7 bases and the V segment lost 7 bases, leaving 9 bases of the junction unmatched. CDR3 length: 13 amino acids. Germline V gene data show CDR1 as SGHRS and CDR2 as YFSETQ.

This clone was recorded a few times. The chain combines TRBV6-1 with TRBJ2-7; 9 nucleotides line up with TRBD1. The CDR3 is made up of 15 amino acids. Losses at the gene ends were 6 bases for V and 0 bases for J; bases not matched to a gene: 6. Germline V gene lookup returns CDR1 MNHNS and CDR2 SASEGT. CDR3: CASSPTGGLSYEQYF. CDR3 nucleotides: TGTGCCAGCAGCCCGACAGGGGGTCTCTCCTACGAGCAGTACTTC.

The CDR3, as DNA: TGTGCCAGCAGCCCCGGGGGGCATACTGAAGCTTTCTTT. This encodes CASSPGGHTEAFF. The chain is built from TRBV7-9 and TRBJ1-1, with a possible D match to TRBD1 (6 bases). The CDR3 extends over 13 amino acids. V was trimmed by 5 bases and J by 5 bases, leaving 12 bases between them. Germline V gene sequence: CDR1 SEHNR, CDR2 FQNEAQ (reference sequence).

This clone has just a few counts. The CDR3: CASSPTTSGGVETQYF. CDR3 sequence (DNA): TGTGCCAGCAGCCCGACGACTAGCGGGGGGGTGGAGACCCAGTACTTC. This rearrangement joins TRBV5-6 to TRBJ2-5, with TRBD2 matching over 14 bases. The CDR3 consists of 16 residues. From germline, CDR1 is SGHDT and CDR2 YYEEEE. The junction had 7 bases not matched to a gene; V was cut back by 4 bases and J by 5 bases.

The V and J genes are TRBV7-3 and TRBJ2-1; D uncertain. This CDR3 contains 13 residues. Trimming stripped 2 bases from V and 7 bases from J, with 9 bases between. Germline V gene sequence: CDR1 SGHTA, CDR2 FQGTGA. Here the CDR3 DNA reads TGTGCCAGCAGCTTATATTCGGAGAATGAGCAGTTCTTC. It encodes CASSLYSENEQFF.

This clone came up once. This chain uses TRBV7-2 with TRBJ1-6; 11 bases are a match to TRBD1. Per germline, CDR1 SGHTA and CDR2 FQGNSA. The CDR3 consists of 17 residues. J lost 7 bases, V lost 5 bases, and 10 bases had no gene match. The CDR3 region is CASSLDRGRRRNSPLHF. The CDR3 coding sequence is TGTGCCAGCAGCCTGGACAGGGGGCGGCGTCGGAATTCACCCCTCCACTTT.

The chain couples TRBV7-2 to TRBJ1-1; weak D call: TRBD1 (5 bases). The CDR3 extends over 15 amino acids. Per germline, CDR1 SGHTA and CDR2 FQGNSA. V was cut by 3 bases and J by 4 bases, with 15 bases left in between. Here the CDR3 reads CASSLGLGRATEAFF. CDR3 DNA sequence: TGTGCCAGCAGCTTGGGGCTGGGGCGAGCCACTGAAGCTTTCTTT. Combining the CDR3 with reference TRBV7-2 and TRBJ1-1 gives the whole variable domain GAGVSQSPSNKVTEKGKDVELRCDPISGHTALYWYRQSLGQGLEFLIYFQGNSAPDKSGLPSDRFSAERTGGSVSTLTIQRTQQEDSAVYLCASSLGLGRATEAFFGQGTRLTVV.

CDR3 DNA: TGCGCCAGCAGCTTGGGGCTAGGCCCCGATAACGGGGAGCTGTTTTTT. The encoded protein is CASSLGLGPDNGELFF. The V and J genes are TRBV5-1 and TRBJ2-2; D is ambiguous. CDR3 length equals 16 residues. Germline V gene data show CDR1 as SGHRS and CDR2 as YFSETQ. V was clipped by 0 bases and J by 7 bases, with 16 bases between them.

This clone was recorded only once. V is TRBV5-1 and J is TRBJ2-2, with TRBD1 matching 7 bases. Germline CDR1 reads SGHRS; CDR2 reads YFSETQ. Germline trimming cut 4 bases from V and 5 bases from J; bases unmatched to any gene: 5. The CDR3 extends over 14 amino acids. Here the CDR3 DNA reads TGCGCCAGCAGCCCGGGACAGAGTACCGGGGAGCTGTTTTTT. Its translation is CASSPGQSTGELFF.

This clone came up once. The CDR3 sequence is CASSQDRRTGRYEQYF. CDR3 nucleotide sequence: TGCGCCAGCAGCCAAGATCGGAGGACAGGACGCTACGAGCAGTACTTC. The chain employs TRBV4-1 and TRBJ2-7; 7 bases match TRBD1. Germline assignment: CDR1 MGHRA and CDR2 YSYEKL. J lost 3 bases, V lost 0 bases, and 8 bases had no gene match. The CDR3 is made up of 16 amino acids.

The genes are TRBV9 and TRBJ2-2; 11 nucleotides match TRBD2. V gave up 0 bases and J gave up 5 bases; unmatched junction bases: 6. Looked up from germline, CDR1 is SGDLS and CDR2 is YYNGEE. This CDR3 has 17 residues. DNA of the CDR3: TGTGCCAGCAGCGTAGTTTCTAGCGGGAGGATAACCGGGGAGCTGTTTTTT. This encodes CASSVVSSGRITGELFF.

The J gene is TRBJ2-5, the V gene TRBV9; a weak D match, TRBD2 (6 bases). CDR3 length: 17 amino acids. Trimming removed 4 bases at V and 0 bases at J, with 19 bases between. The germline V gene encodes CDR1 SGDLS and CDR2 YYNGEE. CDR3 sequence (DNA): TGTGCCAGCAGCCCCCAGAGCGGGTTACCGTACCAAGAGACCCAGTACTTC. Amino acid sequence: CASSPQSGLPYQETQYF.

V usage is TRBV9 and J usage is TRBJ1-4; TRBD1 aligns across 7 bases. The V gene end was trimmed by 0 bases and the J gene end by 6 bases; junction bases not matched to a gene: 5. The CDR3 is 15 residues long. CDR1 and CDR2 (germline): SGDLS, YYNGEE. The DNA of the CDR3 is TGTGCCAGCAGCGTAGGTGGCAGGGGGGATGAAAAACTGTTTTTT. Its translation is CASSVGGRGDEKLFF.

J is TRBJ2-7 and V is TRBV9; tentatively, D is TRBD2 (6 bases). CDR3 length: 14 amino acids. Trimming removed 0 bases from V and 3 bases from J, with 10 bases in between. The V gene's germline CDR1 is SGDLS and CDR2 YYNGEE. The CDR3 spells CASSVGDSIYEQYF. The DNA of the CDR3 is TGTGCCAGCAGCGTAGGGGACTCAATCTACGAGCAGTACTTC. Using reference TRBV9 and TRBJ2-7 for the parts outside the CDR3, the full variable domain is DSGVTQTPKHLITATGQRVTLRCSPRSGDLSVYWYQQSLDQGLQFLIQYYNGEERAKGNILERFSAQQFPDLHSELNLSSLELGDSALYFCASSVGDSIYEQYFGPGTRLTVT.

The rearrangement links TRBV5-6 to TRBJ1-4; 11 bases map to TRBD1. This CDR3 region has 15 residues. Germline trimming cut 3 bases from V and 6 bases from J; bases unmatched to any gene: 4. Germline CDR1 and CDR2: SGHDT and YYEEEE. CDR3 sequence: CASSSLGQGDEKLFF. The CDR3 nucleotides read TGTGCCAGCAGCTCTCTGGGACAGGGGGATGAAAAACTGTTTTTT. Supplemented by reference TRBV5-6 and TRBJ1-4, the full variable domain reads DAGVTQSPTHLIKTRGQQVTLRCSPKSGHDTVSWYQQALGQGPQFIFQYYEEEERQRGNFPDRFSGHQFPNYSSELNVNALLLGDSALYLCASSSLGQGDEKLFFGSGTQLSVL.

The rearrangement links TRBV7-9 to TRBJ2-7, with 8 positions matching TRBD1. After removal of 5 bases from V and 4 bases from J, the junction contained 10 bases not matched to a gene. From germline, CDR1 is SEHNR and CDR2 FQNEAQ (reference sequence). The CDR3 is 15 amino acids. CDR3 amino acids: CASSETDRGAYEQYF. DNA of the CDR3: TGTGCCAGCAGCGAAACTGACAGGGGTGCGTACGAGCAGTACTTC.

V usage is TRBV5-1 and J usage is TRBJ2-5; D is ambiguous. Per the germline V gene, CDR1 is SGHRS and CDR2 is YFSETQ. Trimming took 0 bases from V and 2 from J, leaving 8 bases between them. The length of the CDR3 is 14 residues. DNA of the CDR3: TGCGCCAGCAGCTTGGCCGTGACACAAGAGACCCAGTACTTC. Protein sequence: CASSLAVTQETQYF.

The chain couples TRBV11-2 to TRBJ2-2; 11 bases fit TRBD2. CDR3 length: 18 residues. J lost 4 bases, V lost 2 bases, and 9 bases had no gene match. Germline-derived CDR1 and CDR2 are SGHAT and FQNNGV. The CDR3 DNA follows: TGTGCCAGCAGCTTACGGCTAGCGGGAGGAGCTAGCACCGGGGAGCTGTTTTTT. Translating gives CASSLRLAGGASTGELFF.

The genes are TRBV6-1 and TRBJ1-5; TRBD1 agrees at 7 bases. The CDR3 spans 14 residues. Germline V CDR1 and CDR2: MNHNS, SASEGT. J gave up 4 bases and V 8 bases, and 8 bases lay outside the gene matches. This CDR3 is CASQVTGANQPQHF. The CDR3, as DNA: TGTGCCAGCCAAGTCACAGGGGCTAATCAGCCCCAGCATTTT.

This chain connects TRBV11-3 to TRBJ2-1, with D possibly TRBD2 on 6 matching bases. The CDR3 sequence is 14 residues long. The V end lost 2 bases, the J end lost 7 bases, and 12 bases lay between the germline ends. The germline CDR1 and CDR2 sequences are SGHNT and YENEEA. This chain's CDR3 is CASSLNGGSNEQFF. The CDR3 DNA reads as TGTGCCAGCAGCTTAAACGGGGGTAGTAATGAGCAGTTCTTC.

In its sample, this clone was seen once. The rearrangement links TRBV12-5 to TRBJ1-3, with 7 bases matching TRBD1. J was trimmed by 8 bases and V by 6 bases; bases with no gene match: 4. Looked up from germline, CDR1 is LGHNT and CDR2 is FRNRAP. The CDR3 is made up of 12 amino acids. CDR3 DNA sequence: TGTGCTAGTGGAGGGGGCTTGGACACCATATATTTT. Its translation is CASGGGLDTIYF. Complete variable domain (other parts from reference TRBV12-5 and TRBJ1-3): DARVTQTPRHKVTEMGQEVTMRCQPILGHNTVFWYRQTMMQGLELLAYFRNRAPLDDSGMPKDRFSAEMPDATLATLKIQPSEPRDSAVYFCASGGGLDTIYFGEGSWLTVV.

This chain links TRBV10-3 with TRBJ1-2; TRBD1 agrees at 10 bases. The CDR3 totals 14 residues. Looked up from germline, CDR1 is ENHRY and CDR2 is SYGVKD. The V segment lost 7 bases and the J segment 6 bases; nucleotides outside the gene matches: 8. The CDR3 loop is CAITRQGAGNGYTF. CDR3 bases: TGTGCCATCACCCGACAGGGGGCAGGGAATGGCTACACCTTC.

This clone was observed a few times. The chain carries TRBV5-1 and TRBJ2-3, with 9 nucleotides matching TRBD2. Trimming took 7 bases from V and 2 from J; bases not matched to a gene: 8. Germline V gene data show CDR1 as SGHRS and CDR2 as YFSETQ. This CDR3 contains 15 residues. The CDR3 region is CASHIAGGVTDTQYF. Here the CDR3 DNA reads TGCGCCAGCCACATCGCGGGAGGGGTCACAGATACGCAGTATTTT.

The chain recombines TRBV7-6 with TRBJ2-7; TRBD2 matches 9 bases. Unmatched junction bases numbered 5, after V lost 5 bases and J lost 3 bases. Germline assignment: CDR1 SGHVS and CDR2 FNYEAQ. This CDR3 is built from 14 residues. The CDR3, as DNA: TGTGCCAGCAGCGGCCCTAGCGGGAACTACGAGCAGTACTTC. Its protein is CASSGPSGNYEQYF.